This T cell receptor (beta chain) was sequenced for a study of cytomegalovirus exposure and HLA in healthy donors. Overall study results and limits: For most TCR beta V segments, an earlier analysis put the productive rate at about 90% or about 30% of the time. Across donors, presence/absence analyses took sequencing depth to be roughly uniform. DRB1 showed the most TCR associations and HLA-C the fewest in a later analysis, as rates varied by HLA locus. There were some V segments, including TRBV6-2 and TRBV6-3, excluded as indistinguishable.

Both 60 Vbeta primers and 13 Jbeta primers went into the PCR. The data were produced by immunoSEQ multiplex PCR, yet TCRdb's version contains in-frame clones alone and is incomplete. The sample yields more than 95,000 clones, 70% to 75% seen once. Concerning this clone: Its antigen remains unknown.

The trim removed 7 bases at V and 2 bases at J, leaving 5 bases unmatched. CDR1 and CDR2 (germline): SGHAT, FQNNGV. CDR3 length: 14 residues. Sequenced material: PBMCs. This chain connects TRBV11-2 to TRBJ1-3, with 7 bases matching TRBD1. This receptor was identified in a woman under 30 in good health and CMV-seronegative. The CDR3, as DNA: TGTGCCAGCACCGCGACAGGGACTGGAAACACCATATATTTT. Translating it yields CASTATGTGNTIYF.